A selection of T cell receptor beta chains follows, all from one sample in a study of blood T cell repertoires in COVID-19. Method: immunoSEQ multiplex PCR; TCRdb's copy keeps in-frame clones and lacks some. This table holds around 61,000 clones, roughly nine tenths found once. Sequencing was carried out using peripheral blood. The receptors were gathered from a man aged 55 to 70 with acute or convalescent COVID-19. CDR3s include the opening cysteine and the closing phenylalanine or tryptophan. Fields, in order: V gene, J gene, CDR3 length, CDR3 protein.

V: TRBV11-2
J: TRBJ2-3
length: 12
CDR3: CASSSRGDTQYF

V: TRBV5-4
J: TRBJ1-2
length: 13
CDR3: CASSTSGVYGYTF

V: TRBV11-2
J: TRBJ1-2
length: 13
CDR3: CASSPSQGIGYTF

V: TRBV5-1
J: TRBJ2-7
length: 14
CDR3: CASSPGLAVGEQYF

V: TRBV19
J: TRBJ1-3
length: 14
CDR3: CASRIPGSGNTIYF

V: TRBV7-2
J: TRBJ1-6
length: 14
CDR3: CASSLKGGNSPLHF

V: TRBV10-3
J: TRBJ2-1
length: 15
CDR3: CAISGTGENYNEQFF

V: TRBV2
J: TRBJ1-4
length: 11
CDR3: CASGGGNKLFF

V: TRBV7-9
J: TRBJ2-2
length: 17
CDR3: CASSFLTTGGNTGELFF

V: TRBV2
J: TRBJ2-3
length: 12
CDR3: CASPSGADTQYF

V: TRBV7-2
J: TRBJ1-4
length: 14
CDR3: CASSLRGGHEKLFF

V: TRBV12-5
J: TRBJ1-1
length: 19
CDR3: CASGLIRVEVRGSNTEAFF

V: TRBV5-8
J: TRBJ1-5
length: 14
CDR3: CASSFGEGGQPQHF

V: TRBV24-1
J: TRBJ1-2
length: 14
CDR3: CATSDSGQGGGYTF

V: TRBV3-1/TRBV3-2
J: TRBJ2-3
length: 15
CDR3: CASSKLAGGTDTQYF

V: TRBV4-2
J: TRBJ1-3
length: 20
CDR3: CASSLGVRDRVIGSGNTIYF

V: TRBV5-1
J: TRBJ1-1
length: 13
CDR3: CASSLETQGEAFF

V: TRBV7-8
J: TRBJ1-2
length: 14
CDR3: CASSLGRGGYGYTF

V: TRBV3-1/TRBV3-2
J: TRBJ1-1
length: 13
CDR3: CASSKMEGAQAFF

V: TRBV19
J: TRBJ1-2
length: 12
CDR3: CASSIGHSGYTF

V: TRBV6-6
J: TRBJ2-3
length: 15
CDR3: CASSSRGGSTDTQYF

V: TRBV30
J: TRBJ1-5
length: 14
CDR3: CAWSAGQANQPQHF

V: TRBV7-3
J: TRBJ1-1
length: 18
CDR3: CASSLSVTTGGKNTEAFF

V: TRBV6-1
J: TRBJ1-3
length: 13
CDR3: CASRGQARNTIYF

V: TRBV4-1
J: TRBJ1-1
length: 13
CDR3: CASSQAIGTEAFF

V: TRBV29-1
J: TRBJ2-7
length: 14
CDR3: CSARNGQGANEQYF

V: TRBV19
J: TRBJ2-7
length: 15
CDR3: CASSIGAGETYEQYF

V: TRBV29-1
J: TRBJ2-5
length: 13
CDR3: CSVTGVSEETQYF

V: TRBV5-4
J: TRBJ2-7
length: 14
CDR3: CASSFGTGYDEQYF

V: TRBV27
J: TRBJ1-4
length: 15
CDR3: CASSLRGTGDEKLFF

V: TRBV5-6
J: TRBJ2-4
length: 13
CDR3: CASRQPGVNIQYF

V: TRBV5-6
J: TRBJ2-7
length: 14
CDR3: CASSLAHLGAEQYF

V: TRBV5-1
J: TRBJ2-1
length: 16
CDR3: CASSLVSASSYNEQFF

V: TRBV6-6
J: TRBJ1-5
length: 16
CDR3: CASSYSALLQDQPQHF

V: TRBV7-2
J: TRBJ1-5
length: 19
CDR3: CASSLYAGGGGYSNQPQHF

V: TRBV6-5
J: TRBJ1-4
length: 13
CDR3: CASNRGQNEKLFF

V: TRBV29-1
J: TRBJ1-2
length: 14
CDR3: CSVLTGGIDYGYTF

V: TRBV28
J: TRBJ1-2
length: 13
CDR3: CASRAGGAYGYTF

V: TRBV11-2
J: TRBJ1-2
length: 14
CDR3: CASSIGQGAGGYTF

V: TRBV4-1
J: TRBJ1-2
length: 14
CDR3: CASSQGQEIYRYTF

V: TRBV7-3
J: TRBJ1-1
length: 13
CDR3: CASSLDPRKGAFF

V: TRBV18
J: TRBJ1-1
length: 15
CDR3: CASSPTGKTNTEAFF

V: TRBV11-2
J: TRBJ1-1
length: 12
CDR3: CASSFPGGEAFF

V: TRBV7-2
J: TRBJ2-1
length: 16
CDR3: CASSYGTFSALHEQFF

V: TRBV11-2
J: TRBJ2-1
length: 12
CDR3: CASSIAPQRQFF

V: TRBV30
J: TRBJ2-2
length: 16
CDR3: CAWSVKDLRGTGELFF

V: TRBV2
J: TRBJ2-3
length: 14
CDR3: CAGASGGSTDTQYF

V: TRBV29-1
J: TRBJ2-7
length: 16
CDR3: CSVEGPGQATTYEQYF

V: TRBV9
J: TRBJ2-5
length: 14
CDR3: CASSVRDRRETQYF

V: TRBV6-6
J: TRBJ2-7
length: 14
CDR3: CASSLRTSSYEQYF

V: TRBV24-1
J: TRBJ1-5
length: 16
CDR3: CATSELGQGINQPQHF

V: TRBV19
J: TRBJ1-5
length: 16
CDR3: CASNSQGALYNQPQHF

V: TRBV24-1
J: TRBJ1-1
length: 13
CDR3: CATSDHRYTEAFF

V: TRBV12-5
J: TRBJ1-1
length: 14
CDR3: CASGPTGYDTEAFF

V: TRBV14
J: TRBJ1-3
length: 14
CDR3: CASSPRGRGNTIYF

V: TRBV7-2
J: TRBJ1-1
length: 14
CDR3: CASSSLGGVTEAFF